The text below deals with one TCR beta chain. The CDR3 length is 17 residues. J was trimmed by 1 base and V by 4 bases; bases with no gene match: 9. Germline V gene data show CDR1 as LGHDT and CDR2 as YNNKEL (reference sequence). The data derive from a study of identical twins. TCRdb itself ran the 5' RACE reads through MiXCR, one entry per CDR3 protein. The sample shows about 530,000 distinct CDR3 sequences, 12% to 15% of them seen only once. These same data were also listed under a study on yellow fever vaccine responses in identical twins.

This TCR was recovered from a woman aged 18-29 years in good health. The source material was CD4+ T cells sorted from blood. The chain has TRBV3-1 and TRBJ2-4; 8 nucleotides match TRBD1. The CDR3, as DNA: TGTGCCAGCAGCCCTACACCGCGGACAGGGGCCAAAAACATTCAGTACTTC. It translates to CASSPTPRTGAKNIQYF.